Presented here are 9 T cell receptor beta chains from one specimen sequenced in a study of blood T cell repertoires in COVID-19. TCRdb keeps only in-frame clones here, not all; method: immunoSEQ multiplex PCR. The data hold around 130,000 clones, with around 85% observed a single time. Input material: peripheral blood. These receptors came from a woman in her fifties or sixties who had recovered from COVID-19.

This clone was observed once. V is TRBV7-9 and J is TRBJ2-5; 9 nucleotides align to TRBD2. Trimming cost V 1 base and J 4 bases; bases outside gene matches: 4. The CDR3 contains 15 residues. CDR1 and CDR2 (germline): SEHNR, FQNEAQ (reference sequence). CDR3 DNA sequence: TGTGCCAGCAGCTTAGGCGGGAGGGCTTCAGAGACCCAGTACTTC. This sequence encodes CASSLGGRASETQYF.

There are a few counts of this clone. V usage is TRBV2 and J usage is TRBJ2-7; D is undetermined. Germline CDR1 reads SNHLY; CDR2 reads FYNNEI. This CDR3 comprises 11 residues. V was pared by 4 bases and J by 4 bases, with 5 bases between. The CDR3 sequence is CASSVMYEQYF. The CDR3 DNA reads as TGTGCCAGCAGTGTAATGTACGAGCAGTACTTC.

A few counts support this clone. The chain has TRBV19 and TRBJ1-1; tentatively, D is TRBD1 (5 bases). In germline, CDR1 is LNHDA, CDR2 SQIVND (reference sequence). V lost 6 bases and J lost 1, with 12 bases in between. The CDR3 consists of 14 residues. The CDR3 sequence is CASSYRSRNTEAFF. In DNA, the CDR3 is TGTGCCAGTAGCTACAGGTCTCGGAACACTGAAGCTTTCTTT.

The CDR3 DNA reads as TGTGCCAGTAGTAGCGCCCCCCCGGGGAGAGGGAACACTGAAGCTTTCTTT. Protein product: CASSSAPPGRGNTEAFF. The genes are TRBV19 and TRBJ1-1; no clear D. V lost 4 bases, J lost 1 base, and 19 bases lay in between. The length of the CDR3 is 17 residues. The germline V gene has CDR1 LNHDA and CDR2 SQIVND (reference sequence).

This clone was recorded once. V is TRBV30 and J is TRBJ1-4, with 7 bases that match TRBD1. Trimming removed 2 bases from V and 0 bases from J; junction bases left unmatched: 6. Germline V gene data show CDR1 as GTSNPN and CDR2 as SVGIG (reference sequence). The CDR3 totals 16 residues. CDR3 bases: TGTGCCTGGAGTTCGACAGGGTATGCAACTAATGAAAAACTGTTTTTT. Translated, it gives CAWSSTGYATNEKLFF.

The CDR3 sequence: CASGSGGSSAGELFF. The CDR3 DNA sequence: TGCGCCAGTGGTAGCGGGGGAAGCTCCGCCGGGGAGCTGTTTTTT. The chain links TRBV10-2 to TRBJ2-2; 9 bases are shared with TRBD2. The trim removed 9 bases at V and 6 bases at J, leaving 11 bases unmatched. The germline CDR1 and CDR2 sequences are WSHSY and SAAADI. This CDR3 has 15 residues.

The V call is TRBV28, the J call TRBJ1-1, with 10 nucleotides matching TRBD1. Germline V gene data show CDR1 as MDHEN and CDR2 as SYDVKM. V lost 2 bases and J lost 8; bases outside the gene matches: 11. The CDR3 consists of 16 residues. CDR3 coding DNA: TGTGCCAGCAGTTTAGGGGGAGGGACAGGGGCTGTGGAAGCTTTCTTT. Translated, it gives CASSLGGGTGAVEAFF.

The chain employs TRBV18 and TRBJ2-7, with TRBD1 matching over 8 bases. Trimming took 2 bases from V and 0 from J; bases not matched to a gene: 6. CDR1 and CDR2 from the germline V gene are KGHSH and LQKENI. The CDR3 is 16 residues long. DNA for the CDR3: TGTGCCAGCTCACCAGCAGGGGGCGAAGTCTCCTACGAGCAGTACTTC. Translating it yields CASSPAGGEVSYEQYF.

The chain couples TRBV2 to TRBJ1-1; weak D call: TRBD1 (5 bases). CDR3 length: 12 residues. Trimming took off 8 bases at V and 11 bases at J, with 18 bases between the two ends. From germline, CDR1 is SNHLY and CDR2 FYNNEI. The DNA for the CDR3 is TGTGCCAGCGGGCTCCGGGAGGGGTACGCTTTCTTT. Amino acids: CASGLREGYAFF.